This T cell receptor beta chain was documented in a study of chemoradiotherapy in HPV16-positive cancers. Study findings and constraints: Candidate HPV-specific clones and E7-related TCR motifs grew in tumor during treatment. In HPV16-positive patients, HPV-responsive T-cell expansion tracked better recurrence-free survival.

Points on this clone: Its antigen is unidentified.

The V and J ends lost 0 bases and 4 bases, in that order; junction bases with no gene match: 8. Germline assignment: CDR1 SGHRS and CDR2 YFSETQ. CDR3 length: 16 amino acids. The data were produced by immunoSEQ multiplex PCR, yet TCRdb's version contains in-frame clones alone and is incomplete. Among 9,500 to 15,000 clones listed, roughly nine tenths were seen once. The rearrangement joins TRBV5-1 to TRBJ2-5; 8 bases align to TRBD1. The TCR comes from a human donor with HPV-associated anogenital cancer. The sequenced sample was blood, obtained from a patient who underwent chemoradiotherapy. The CDR3 DNA sequence: TGCGCCAGCAGCTTGGCCAGGGGGCCCGGGGGAGAGACCCAGTACTTC. This codes for CASSLARGPGGETQYF.